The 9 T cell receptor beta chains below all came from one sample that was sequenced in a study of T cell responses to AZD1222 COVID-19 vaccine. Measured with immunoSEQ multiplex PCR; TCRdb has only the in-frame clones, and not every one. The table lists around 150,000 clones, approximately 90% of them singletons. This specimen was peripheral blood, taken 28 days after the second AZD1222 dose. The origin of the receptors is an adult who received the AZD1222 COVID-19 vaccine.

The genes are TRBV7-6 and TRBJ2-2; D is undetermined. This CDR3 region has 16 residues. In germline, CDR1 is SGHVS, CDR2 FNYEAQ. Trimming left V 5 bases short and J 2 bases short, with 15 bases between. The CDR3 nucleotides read TGTGCCAGCAGCCCAGCCCGGGCCCCAAACACCGGGGAGCTGTTTTTT. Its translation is CASSPARAPNTGELFF.

CDR3 residues: CASSLLQDSYEQYF. DNA for the CDR3: TGTGCCAGCAGCTTATTACAGGATAGCTACGAGCAGTACTTC. The chain recombines TRBV7-9 with TRBJ2-7; possibly TRBD1 for D (5 bases). The length of the CDR3 is 14 residues. V lost 2 bases, J lost 3 bases, and 11 bases lay in between. Germline V gene sequence: CDR1 SEHNR, CDR2 FQNEAQ (reference sequence). The variable domain in full, with the rest retrieved from reference TRBV7-9 and TRBJ2-7, is DTGVSQNPRHKITKRGQNVTFRCDPISEHNRLYWYRQTLGQGPEFLTYFQNEAQLEKSRLLSDRFSAERPKGSFSTLEIQRTEQGDSAMYLCASSLLQDSYEQYFGPGTRLTVT.

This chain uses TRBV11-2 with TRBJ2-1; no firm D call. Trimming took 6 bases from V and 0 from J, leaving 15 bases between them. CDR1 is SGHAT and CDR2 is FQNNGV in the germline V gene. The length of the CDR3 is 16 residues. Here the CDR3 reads CASSPAKGSSYNEQFF. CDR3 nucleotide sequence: TGTGCCAGCAGTCCCGCTAAGGGCAGCTCCTACAATGAGCAGTTCTTC.

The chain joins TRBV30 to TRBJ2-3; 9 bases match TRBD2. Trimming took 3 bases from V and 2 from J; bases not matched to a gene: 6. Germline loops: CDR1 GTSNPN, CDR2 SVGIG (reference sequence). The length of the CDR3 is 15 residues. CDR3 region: CAWRKREDLTDTQYF. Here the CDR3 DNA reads TGTGCCTGGAGGAAGCGGGAGGATCTCACAGATACGCAGTATTTT.

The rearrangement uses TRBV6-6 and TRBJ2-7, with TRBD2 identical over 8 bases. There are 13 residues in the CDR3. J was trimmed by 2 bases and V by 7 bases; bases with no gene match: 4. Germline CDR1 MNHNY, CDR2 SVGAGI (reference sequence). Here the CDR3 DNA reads TGTGCCAGCAACAGCGGGAGCACCTACGAGCAGTACTTC. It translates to CASNSGSTYEQYF.

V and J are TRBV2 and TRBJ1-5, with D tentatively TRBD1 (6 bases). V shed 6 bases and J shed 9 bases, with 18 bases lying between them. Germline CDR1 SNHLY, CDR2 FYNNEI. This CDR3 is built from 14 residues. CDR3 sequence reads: CASSPDSNLWPQHF. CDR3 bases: TGTGCCAGCAGCCCGGACAGCAACCTTTGGCCCCAGCATTTT.

In nucleotides, the CDR3 is TGTGCCAGCAGCTCCCAGGGGGCAGCCCCTGAGCAGTTCTTC. It yields the protein CASSSQGAAPEQFF. This chain links TRBV7-2 with TRBJ2-1; 8 bases agree with TRBD1. V lost 4 bases, J lost 9 bases, and 8 bases stayed unmatched. In germline, CDR1 is SGHTA, CDR2 FQGNSA. CDR3 size: 14 residues.

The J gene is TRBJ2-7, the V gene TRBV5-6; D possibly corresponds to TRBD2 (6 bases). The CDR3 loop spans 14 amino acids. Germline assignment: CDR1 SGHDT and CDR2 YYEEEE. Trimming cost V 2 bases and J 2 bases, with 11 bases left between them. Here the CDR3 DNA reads TGTGCCAGCAGCTTCGGGACTGGGACCTACGAGCAGTACTTC. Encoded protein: CASSFGTGTYEQYF.

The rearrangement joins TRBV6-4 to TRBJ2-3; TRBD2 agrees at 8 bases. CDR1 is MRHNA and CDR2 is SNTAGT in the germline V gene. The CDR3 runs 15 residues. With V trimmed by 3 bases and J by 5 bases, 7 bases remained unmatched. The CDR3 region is CASSERSRGGDTQYF. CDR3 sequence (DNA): TGTGCCAGCAGTGAAAGGTCCCGGGGGGGAGATACGCAGTATTTT.